The rows below give T cell receptor beta chains drawn from one sample of a study of CD8 T cells in Susac syndrome. TCRdb used MiXCR to reprocess the immunoSEQ multiplex PCR reads, holding one entry per CDR3 protein. In the table there are some 140,000 distinct CDR3 sequences, approximately 79% of which are singletons. The sequenced sample consisted of CD8+ T cells from PBMCs. The receptors were gathered from a human donor with multiple sclerosis. CDR3s include the opening cysteine and the closing phenylalanine or tryptophan. The D gene is left open where the match is weak. The size of a clone is reported for some rows only, either as once, few or many, or as a class for expanded clones.

v_call: TRBV29-1; clone_size: .; j_call: TRBJ2-3; d_call: .; cdr3_aa: CSVPLGTNTQYF; cdr3_nt: TGCAGCGTTCCCCTCGGGACAAATACGCAGTATTTT
v_call: TRBV3-1; clone_size: .; j_call: TRBJ2-1; d_call: .; cdr3_aa: CASSQLEVPEQFF; cdr3_nt: TGTGCCAGCAGCCAATTAGAGGTCCCTGAGCAGTTCTTC
v_call: TRBV30; clone_size: .; j_call: TRBJ2-5; d_call: TRBD1; cdr3_aa: CAWGTDFQETQYF; cdr3_nt: TGTGCCTGGGGGACAGACTTCCAAGAGACCCAGTACTTC
v_call: TRBV11-2; clone_size: few; j_call: TRBJ1-1; d_call: .; cdr3_aa: CASSSGELSWNTEAFF; cdr3_nt: TGTGCCAGCAGCTCGGGGGAACTCAGCTGGAACACTGAAGCTTTCTTT
v_call: TRBV13; clone_size: .; j_call: TRBJ1-5; d_call: TRBD1; cdr3_aa: CASSADRGQPQHF; cdr3_nt: TGTGCCAGCAGCGCCGACAGGGGCCAGCCCCAGCATTTT
v_call: TRBV20-1; clone_size: .; j_call: TRBJ2-3; d_call: .; cdr3_aa: CSVPAYITVDTQYF; cdr3_nt: TGCAGTGTGCCGGCCTACATCACGGTGGATACGCAGTATTTT
v_call: TRBV6-5; clone_size: .; j_call: TRBJ2-1; d_call: TRBD1; cdr3_aa: CASRGQGNNEQFF; cdr3_nt: TGTGCCAGCAGGGGACAGGGGAACAATGAGCAGTTCTTC
v_call: TRBV6-5; clone_size: .; j_call: TRBJ2-5; d_call: TRBD1; cdr3_aa: CASSFGTDKETQYF; cdr3_nt: TGTGCCAGCAGTTTTGGGACAGATAAAGAGACCCAGTACTTC
v_call: TRBV11-2; clone_size: .; j_call: TRBJ1-1; d_call: .; cdr3_aa: CASSPSGVAGVYTEAFF; cdr3_nt: TGTGCCAGCAGCCCCAGCGGGGTGGCAGGGGTATACACTGAAGCTTTCTTT
v_call: TRBV12-3/TRBV12-4; clone_size: .; j_call: TRBJ1-4; d_call: .; cdr3_aa: CASSHPPGLIGTNEKLFF; cdr3_nt: TGTGCCAGCAGTCATCCTCCGGGTCTAATAGGGACTAATGAAAAACTGTTTTTT
v_call: TRBV29-1; clone_size: .; j_call: TRBJ1-1; d_call: TRBD1; cdr3_aa: CSLNPGTENTEAFF; cdr3_nt: TGCAGCCTAAACCCCGGGACAGAGAACACTGAAGCTTTCTTT
v_call: TRBV18; clone_size: few; j_call: TRBJ1-1; d_call: .; cdr3_aa: CASSLMGTEAFF; cdr3_nt: TGTGCCAGCTCACTGATGGGCACTGAAGCTTTCTTT
v_call: TRBV24-1; clone_size: .; j_call: TRBJ2-7; d_call: .; cdr3_aa: CATSDLGSYEQYF; cdr3_nt: TGTGCCACCAGTGATTTAGGGTCCTACGAGCAGTACTTC
v_call: TRBV19; clone_size: .; j_call: TRBJ1-4; d_call: TRBD1; cdr3_aa: CASIDRGGAEKLFF; cdr3_nt: TGTGCCAGTATCGACAGGGGAGGTGCTGAAAAACTGTTTTTT
v_call: TRBV20-1; clone_size: once; j_call: TRBJ2-1; d_call: .; cdr3_aa: CSAPYRGHNEQFF; cdr3_nt: TGCAGTGCTCCCTATCGGGGGCACAATGAGCAGTTCTTC
v_call: TRBV7-2; clone_size: .; j_call: TRBJ2-3; d_call: .; cdr3_aa: CASSLAKGTDTQYF; cdr3_nt: TGTGCCAGCAGCTTAGCGAAGGGCACAGATACGCAGTATTTT
v_call: TRBV7-8; clone_size: .; j_call: TRBJ2-1; d_call: TRBD1; cdr3_aa: CASSRTGAAEQFF; cdr3_nt: TGTGCCAGCAGCAGAACAGGGGCAGCTGAGCAGTTCTTC
v_call: TRBV7-9; clone_size: few; j_call: TRBJ1-2; d_call: .; cdr3_aa: CASSQWEGGYTF; cdr3_nt: TGTGCCAGCAGCCAATGGGAAGGTGGCTACACCTTC
v_call: TRBV11-2; clone_size: .; j_call: TRBJ2-7; d_call: TRBD2; cdr3_aa: CASSLGTSGVWYEQYF; cdr3_nt: TGTGCCAGCAGCTTAGGGACTAGCGGGGTCTGGTACGAGCAGTACTTC
v_call: TRBV19; clone_size: .; j_call: TRBJ2-5; d_call: TRBD1; cdr3_aa: CASTATGGMETQYF; cdr3_nt: TGTGCCAGTACGGCAACAGGGGGCATGGAGACCCAGTACTTC
v_call: TRBV12-3/TRBV12-4; clone_size: .; j_call: TRBJ2-1; d_call: .; cdr3_aa: CASSLDLYNEQFF; cdr3_nt: TGTGCCAGCAGTTTGGACTTATACAATGAGCAGTTCTTC
v_call: TRBV3-1; clone_size: once; j_call: TRBJ2-7; d_call: .; cdr3_aa: CASSPELWDPGAEQYF; cdr3_nt: TGTGCCAGCAGCCCAGAGCTGTGGGACCCGGGAGCCGAGCAGTACTTC
v_call: TRBV2; clone_size: few; j_call: TRBJ2-3; d_call: .; cdr3_aa: CASSGLAASTDTQYF; cdr3_nt: TGTGCCAGCAGTGGTTTAGCGGCTAGCACAGATACGCAGTATTTT
v_call: TRBV14; clone_size: .; j_call: TRBJ2-6; d_call: .; cdr3_aa: CASSQGASGANVLTF; cdr3_nt: TGTGCCAGCAGCCAGGGGGCCTCTGGGGCCAACGTCCTGACTTTC
v_call: TRBV12-3/TRBV12-4; clone_size: .; j_call: TRBJ1-5; d_call: TRBD1; cdr3_aa: CASSTSGGRSNQPQHF; cdr3_nt: TGTGCCAGCAGTACGTCAGGGGGCAGGAGCAATCAGCCCCAGCATTTT
v_call: TRBV27; clone_size: once; j_call: TRBJ1-2; d_call: TRBD1; cdr3_aa: CASSPRTQGAVYGYTF; cdr3_nt: TGTGCCAGCAGCCCGCGTACACAGGGGGCTGTCTATGGCTACACCTTC
v_call: TRBV4-3; clone_size: .; j_call: TRBJ2-3; d_call: TRBD2; cdr3_aa: CASSRGTTPTDTQYF; cdr3_nt: TGCGCCAGCAGCCGCGGGACTACCCCCACAGATACGCAGTATTTT
v_call: TRBV27; clone_size: .; j_call: TRBJ2-7; d_call: .; cdr3_aa: CASGIGALNEQYF; cdr3_nt: TGTGCCAGCGGGATAGGGGCCCTAAACGAGCAGTACTTC
v_call: TRBV7-7; clone_size: .; j_call: TRBJ2-2; d_call: .; cdr3_aa: CASSLEVNAGELFF; cdr3_nt: TGTGCTAGCAGCTTAGAGGTGAATGCCGGGGAGCTGTTTTTT
v_call: TRBV6-2/TRBV6-3; clone_size: .; j_call: TRBJ2-1; d_call: .; cdr3_aa: CASSRGRTGEQFF; cdr3_nt: TGTGCCAGCAGTCGTGGTAGAACGGGCGAGCAGTTCTTC
v_call: TRBV11-2; clone_size: .; j_call: TRBJ2-3; d_call: TRBD2; cdr3_aa: CASSLDSGTSGTYRTDTQYF; cdr3_nt: TGTGCCAGCAGCTTAGATTCCGGGACTAGCGGAACATACCGCACAGATACGCAGTATTTT
v_call: TRBV28; clone_size: once; j_call: TRBJ2-7; d_call: .; cdr3_aa: CASTTAGMTYEQYF; cdr3_nt: TGTGCCAGCACTACCGCAGGGATGACCTACGAGCAGTACTTC
v_call: TRBV7-8; clone_size: .; j_call: TRBJ2-7; d_call: .; cdr3_aa: CASSLVGQINEQYF; cdr3_nt: TGTGCCAGCAGCTTAGTTGGACAGATCAACGAGCAGTACTTC
v_call: TRBV7-9; clone_size: .; j_call: TRBJ1-5; d_call: .; cdr3_aa: CASSPGFGQPQHF; cdr3_nt: TGTGCCAGCAGCCCAGGTTTTGGTCAGCCCCAGCATTTT
v_call: TRBV13; clone_size: few; j_call: TRBJ1-1; d_call: TRBD1; cdr3_aa: CASSSRDRVSEAFF; cdr3_nt: TGTGCCAGCAGCTCCCGGGACAGGGTCTCTGAAGCTTTCTTT
v_call: TRBV11-1; clone_size: .; j_call: TRBJ2-7; d_call: TRBD1; cdr3_aa: CASARTGSAEQYF; cdr3_nt: TGTGCCAGTGCCAGGACAGGGAGCGCCGAGCAGTACTTC
v_call: TRBV3-1; clone_size: .; j_call: TRBJ2-5; d_call: TRBD2; cdr3_aa: CASSQHLAGANQETQYF; cdr3_nt: TGTGCCAGCAGCCAACATCTAGCGGGGGCGAACCAAGAGACCCAGTACTTC
v_call: TRBV4-3; clone_size: .; j_call: TRBJ2-3; d_call: TRBD2; cdr3_aa: CASSQDRAGGRSDTQYF; cdr3_nt: TGCGCCAGCAGCCAAGATCGAGCGGGAGGGCGGTCAGATACGCAGTATTTT
v_call: TRBV2; clone_size: .; j_call: TRBJ1-5; d_call: TRBD1; cdr3_aa: CASSVGGIGSNQPQHF; cdr3_nt: TGTGCCAGCAGTGTAGGGGGCATCGGCAGCAATCAGCCCCAGCATTTT
v_call: TRBV9; clone_size: .; j_call: TRBJ1-1; d_call: .; cdr3_aa: CASSVGSGTEAFF; cdr3_nt: TGTGCCAGCAGCGTAGGGAGTGGTACTGAAGCTTTCTTT
v_call: TRBV7-2; clone_size: .; j_call: TRBJ2-3; d_call: .; cdr3_aa: CASTNPVGDTQYF; cdr3_nt: TGTGCCAGCACGAATCCAGTTGGGGATACGCAGTATTTT
v_call: TRBV9; clone_size: .; j_call: TRBJ2-3; d_call: .; cdr3_aa: CASSVLGPPQSTDTQYF; cdr3_nt: TGTGCCAGCAGCGTCCTAGGACCACCGCAATCCACAGATACGCAGTATTTT
v_call: TRBV29-1; clone_size: .; j_call: TRBJ2-1; d_call: .; cdr3_aa: CSVVPENNNEQFF; cdr3_nt: TGCAGCGTTGTGCCGGAAAATAACAATGAGCAGTTCTTC
v_call: TRBV19; clone_size: .; j_call: TRBJ2-7; d_call: .; cdr3_aa: CASSIDTSLRGEQYF; cdr3_nt: TGTGCCAGTAGTATAGACACATCCCTTCGGGGAGAGCAGTACTTC
v_call: TRBV27; clone_size: .; j_call: TRBJ1-5; d_call: .; cdr3_aa: CASSLVGSRQPQHF; cdr3_nt: TGTGCCAGCAGTTTAGTCGGCAGTAGGCAGCCCCAGCATTTT
v_call: TRBV24-1; clone_size: .; j_call: TRBJ2-1; d_call: .; cdr3_aa: CATSDLDRGNEQFF; cdr3_nt: TGTGCCACCAGTGATCTGGACAGAGGGAATGAGCAGTTCTTC
v_call: TRBV4-2; clone_size: few; j_call: TRBJ2-6; d_call: .; cdr3_aa: CASSQDQESGANVLTF; cdr3_nt: TGTGCCAGCAGCCAAGATCAGGAGTCTGGGGCCAACGTCCTGACTTTC
v_call: TRBV19; clone_size: .; j_call: TRBJ2-1; d_call: TRBD2; cdr3_aa: CASTVAGGPIPEQFF; cdr3_nt: TGTGCCAGTACCGTAGCGGGAGGTCCCATCCCCGAGCAGTTCTTC
v_call: TRBV15; clone_size: few; j_call: TRBJ1-5; d_call: .; cdr3_aa: CATSRVQGSNQPQHF; cdr3_nt: TGTGCCACCAGCAGAGTCCAGGGTTCCAATCAGCCCCAGCATTTT
v_call: TRBV12-3/TRBV12-4; clone_size: .; j_call: TRBJ2-2; d_call: .; cdr3_aa: CASLITGEDPGELFF; cdr3_nt: TGTGCCAGCCTCATCACCGGGGAGGATCCCGGGGAGCTGTTTTTT
v_call: TRBV7-9; clone_size: .; j_call: TRBJ1-6; d_call: .; cdr3_aa: CASSLAGAVYNSPLHF; cdr3_nt: TGTGCCAGCAGCTTAGCGGGGGCAGTATATAATTCACCCCTCCACTTT
v_call: TRBV5-4; clone_size: .; j_call: TRBJ1-1; d_call: TRBD1; cdr3_aa: CASSLGTGMEVNTEAFF; cdr3_nt: TGTGCCAGCAGCTTGGGGACAGGAATGGAGGTGAACACTGAAGCTTTCTTT